The 21 T cell receptor beta chains below all came from one sample that was sequenced in a study of T-cell memory formation after mild COVID-19. TCRdb passed the 5' RACE reads through MiXCR, listing each CDR3 protein once. This table holds roughly 400,000 distinct CDR3 sequences, approximately 24% found once. Sequenced: PBMCs or a T cell subset sorted from them (not recorded which). These receptor sequences come from an adult woman who had mild COVID-19 (a few samples of this study predate the infection). Cell type and time point are not known.

This clonotype came up many times. V is TRBV29-1 and J is TRBJ1-4, with TRBD1 matching over 7 bases. With V trimmed by 7 bases and J by 10 bases, 15 bases remained unmatched. The CDR3 totals 14 residues. CDR1 and CDR2 (germline): SQVTM, ANQGSEA. CDR3 bases: TGCAGCGCCCAGGGGGGTCTAGCTGAAGGAAAACTGTTTTTT. It encodes CSAQGGLAEGKLFF.

The V gene is TRBV7-6, the J gene TRBJ2-6, with 10 positions matching TRBD1. Germline lookup yields CDR1 SGHVS and CDR2 FNYEAQ. Trimming at V came to 5 bases and at J to 2 bases, leaving 6 bases not matched to a gene. The CDR3 consists of 17 residues. The CDR3 DNA reads TGTGCCAGCAGCCGGGACAGGGGTGCTACTGGGGCCAACGTCCTGACTTTC. Its protein is CASSRDRGATGANVLTF.

The rearrangement joins TRBV24-1 to TRBJ2-2; 8 nucleotides line up with TRBD1. The CDR3 has 17 residues. The junction had 9 bases not matched to a gene; V was cut back by 3 bases and J by 4 bases. Germline CDR1 reads KGHDR; CDR2 reads SFDVKD. The CDR3 region is CATSDTRTGIVTGELFF. CDR3 coding DNA: TGTGCCACCAGTGATACCCGGACAGGGATTGTCACCGGGGAGCTGTTTTTT.

V gene TRBV5-1 combines with J gene TRBJ2-3; perhaps TRBD1 as D (5 bases). Trimming took off 0 bases at V and 3 bases at J, with 11 bases between the two ends. The V gene's germline CDR1 is SGHRS and CDR2 YFSETQ. The CDR3 has 15 residues. The DNA for the CDR3 is TGCGCCAGCAGCTTGGGACCAGGGCGAACAGATACGCAGTATTTT. Its protein is CASSLGPGRTDTQYF.

The genes are TRBV5-4 and TRBJ2-7, with 12 bases aligning to TRBD1. V gave up 4 bases and J gave up 5 bases; unmatched junction bases: 7. This CDR3 has 15 residues. Germline lookup yields CDR1 SGHNT and CDR2 YYREEE (reference sequence). DNA of the CDR3: TGTGCCAGCAGCAACCGGGACAGGGGGCATCACGAGCAGTACTTC. Its protein product is CASSNRDRGHHEQYF.

This chain connects TRBV7-9 to TRBJ2-5; D gene uncertain. Trimming left V 2 bases short and J 2 bases short, with 6 bases between. There are 13 residues in the CDR3. In germline, CDR1 is SEHNR, CDR2 FQNEAQ (reference sequence). The CDR3 nucleotides are TGTGCCAGCAGCTTATCTATACAAGAGACCCAGTACTTC. Translated, it gives CASSLSIQETQYF. Full variable domain (missing parts from reference TRBV7-9 and TRBJ2-5): DTGVSQNPRHKITKRGQNVTFRCDPISEHNRLYWYRQTLGQGPEFLTYFQNEAQLEKSRLLSDRFSAERPKGSFSTLEIQRTEQGDSAMYLCASSLSIQETQYFGPGTRLLVL.

This clonotype was detected many times. This chain joins TRBV9 and TRBJ1-3; D is ambiguous. Germline lookup yields CDR1 SGDLS and CDR2 YYNGEE. The CDR3 totals 15 residues. The V and J ends lost 0 bases and 0 bases respectively, with 7 bases between them. CDR3 region: CASSVGSISGNTIYF. In nucleotides, the CDR3 is TGTGCCAGCAGCGTAGGGAGTATCTCTGGAAACACCATATATTTT.

CDR3 protein: CASSLGGLAGGDEQFF. The CDR3 DNA reads as TGTGCCAGCAGCTTAGGGGGTCTAGCGGGAGGGGATGAGCAGTTCTTC. The rearrangement links TRBV7-3 to TRBJ2-1; 12 bases fit TRBD2. The V gene end was trimmed by 2 bases and the J gene end by 8 bases; junction bases not matched to a gene: 7. The CDR3 runs 16 residues. The V gene's germline CDR1 is SGHTA and CDR2 FQGTGA.

This chain connects TRBV7-2 to TRBJ2-3, with 11 bases lining up with TRBD2. Germline CDR1 is SGHTA and CDR2 is FQGNSA. This CDR3 comprises 17 residues. The V segment lost 5 bases and the J segment 6 bases; nucleotides outside the gene matches: 13. The CDR3 sequence: CASSPELIAGGPDTQYF. Here the CDR3 DNA reads TGTGCCAGCAGCCCAGAGTTGATAGCGGGAGGGCCGGATACGCAGTATTTT. Combining the CDR3 with reference TRBV7-2 and TRBJ2-3 gives the whole variable domain GAGVSQSPSNKVTEKGKDVELRCDPISGHTALYWYRQSLGQGLEFLIYFQGNSAPDKSGLPSDRFSAERTGGSVSTLTIQRTQQEDSAVYLCASSPELIAGGPDTQYFGPGTRLTVL.

The sample holds a few counts of this clonotype. CDR3 DNA sequence: TGTGCCAGCAGCTTAGGTCGGCGGAGCGGGGGGACGAACACCGGGGAGCTGTTTTTT. Its protein product is CASSLGRRSGGTNTGELFF. The rearrangement uses TRBV7-9 and TRBJ2-2, with 9 bases lining up with TRBD2. Germline V gene sequence: CDR1 SEHNR, CDR2 FQNEAQ (reference sequence). J was trimmed by 0 bases and V by 1 base; bases with no gene match: 9. The CDR3 runs 19 residues.

This chain joins TRBV19 and TRBJ2-2; TRBD2 might be the D (6 bases). Germline V gene data show CDR1 as LNHDA and CDR2 as SQIVND (reference sequence). V dropped 7 bases and J dropped 0 bases, with 12 bases sitting between them. The CDR3 consists of 15 residues. CDR3 nucleotides: TGTGCCAGTATTACAGGAGGGGCGAACACCGGGGAGCTGTTTTTT. It yields the protein CASITGGANTGELFF.

The chain joins TRBV19 to TRBJ2-5, with 8 bases fitting TRBD2. CDR3 length: 16 residues. CDR1 and CDR2 (germline): LNHDA, SQIVND (reference sequence). V trimming: 0 bases; J trimming: 5 bases; junction bases outside the gene matches: 8. This CDR3 is CASSIDRSGSGETQYF. The DNA of the CDR3 is TGTGCCAGTAGTATAGATAGAAGCGGGAGTGGGGAGACCCAGTACTTC. The complete variable domain, with remaining parts taken from reference TRBV19 and TRBJ2-5, reads DGGITQSPKYLFRKEGQNVTLSCEQNLNHDAMYWYRQDPGQGLRLIYYSQIVNDFQKGDIAEGYSVSREKKESFPLTVTSAQKNPTAFYLCASSIDRSGSGETQYFGPGTRLLVL.

This clonotype was recorded once. The rearrangement uses TRBV5-1 and TRBJ2-2, with 8 bases fitting TRBD1. This CDR3 region has 15 residues. The V segment lost 4 bases and the J segment 3 bases; nucleotides outside the gene matches: 5. Germline loops: CDR1 SGHRS, CDR2 YFSETQ. CDR3 bases: TGCGCCAGCAGCAGACAGGGGACGGACACCGGGGAGCTGTTTTTT. Encoded protein: CASSRQGTDTGELFF.

The rearrangement uses TRBV12-3 or TRBV12-4 and TRBJ1-2, with a possible D match to TRBD1 (5 bases). The CDR3 runs 15 residues. The V end was cut by 8 bases, the J end by 0 bases, with 16 bases between. CDR3 sequence reads: CASLSFGDANYGYTF. For the CDR3, the DNA is TGTGCCAGCCTATCTTTTGGGGACGCTAACTATGGCTACACCTTC.

The CDR3 here is CASSPNEETQYF. Written as DNA, the CDR3 is TGTGCCAGCAGCCCAAATGAAGAGACCCAGTACTTC. The chain has TRBV12-3 or TRBV12-4 and TRBJ2-5; D unresolved. The CDR3 totals 12 residues. The V end lost 6 bases, the J end lost 3 bases, and 8 bases lay between the germline ends.

This clonotype turned up a few times. The chain couples TRBV19 to TRBJ2-5; the match to TRBD2 covers 13 bases. Losses at the gene ends were 6 bases for V and 7 bases for J; bases not matched to a gene: 17. The CDR3 loop spans 18 amino acids. Germline-derived CDR1 and CDR2 are LNHDA and SQIVND (reference sequence). The DNA of the CDR3 is TGTGCCAGTAGCAGACAGGGGCGGACTAGCGGGAGTGTACGGACCCAGTACTTC. This translates into CASSRQGRTSGSVRTQYF.

This clonotype occurred many times. This sequence joins TRBV3-1 and TRBJ2-7; 10 nucleotides align to TRBD1. Germline trimming cut 5 bases from V and 2 bases from J; bases unmatched to any gene: 6. Germline CDR1 LGHDT, CDR2 YNNKEL (reference sequence). This CDR3 spans 15 amino acids. This CDR3 is CASSETGTGAYEQYF. As DNA, the CDR3 is TGTGCCAGCAGCGAAACCGGGACAGGGGCCTACGAGCAGTACTTC.

V is TRBV20-1 and J is TRBJ2-7, with 8 nucleotides matching TRBD2. This CDR3 has 17 residues. The J segment lost 0 bases and the V segment lost 0 bases, leaving 10 bases of the junction unmatched. Per germline, CDR1 DFQATT and CDR2 SNEGSKA (reference sequence). CDR3 region: CSARDQLGGGNSYEQYF. The DNA of the CDR3 is TGCAGTGCTAGAGATCAATTGGGCGGGGGGAACTCCTACGAGCAGTACTTC.

Only a few counts were recorded for this clonotype. V usage is TRBV6-5 and J usage is TRBJ1-2; TRBD1 matches at 10 bases. CDR1 and CDR2 from the germline V gene are MNHEY and SVGAGI. This CDR3 region has 15 residues. V lost 0 bases, J lost 7 bases, and 5 bases stayed unmatched. In nucleotides, the CDR3 is TGTGCCAGCAGTTACTCTGCGGGACAGGGGTCTGGCTACACCTTC. Its translation is CASSYSAGQGSGYTF.

V gene TRBV7-8 combines with J gene TRBJ2-1, with D tentatively TRBD2 (6 bases). The V end lost 6 bases, the J end lost 5 bases, and 14 bases lay between the germline ends. Looked up from germline, CDR1 is SGHVS and CDR2 is FQNEAQ. This CDR3 region has 14 residues. The CDR3 loop is CASSPREMHNEQFF. The DNA of the CDR3 is TGTGCCAGCAGTCCCCGGGAGATGCACAATGAGCAGTTCTTC. The full variable domain, its missing parts supplied by reference TRBV7-8 and TRBJ2-1, is GAGVSQSPRYKVAKRGQDVALRCDPISGHVSLFWYQQALGQGPEFLTYFQNEAQLDKSGLPSDRFFAERPEGSVSTLKIQRTQQEDSAVYLCASSPREMHNEQFFGPGTRLTVL.

The chain joins TRBV4-3 to TRBJ2-1; D may be TRBD1 (6 bases). Germline V gives CDR1 LGHNA, CDR2 YSLEER. The CDR3 covers 15 residues. The V and J ends lost 0 bases and 12 bases respectively, with 18 bases between them. CDR3 region: CASSQDPDSQVGQFF. CDR3 sequence (DNA): TGCGCCAGCAGCCAAGATCCGGACAGTCAAGTGGGGCAGTTCTTC.